Sequencing of this TCR beta chain was carried out in a study of blood T cells in healthy people across ages. Broader study findings: Donor CMV infection status was unknown, possibly confounding age-related changes in expanded clonotypes.

For this clonotype: Its antigen is undetermined.

Combining a sample-barcoded 5' primer with a J-beta primer mix, a second PCR ran for roughly 6 to 11 cycles. TCRdb processed the 5' RACE reads anew with MiXCR; each CDR3 protein has one entry. The sample has 800,000 or so distinct CDR3 sequences; 25% are singletons. Trimming removed 1 base from V and 7 bases from J, with 11 bases in between. The CDR3 sequence is 14 residues long. The V gene's germline CDR1 is SNHLY and CDR2 FYNNEI. This same sample was also taken into another study, of T cells of mothers and their children. As that report states: Detection of persistent microchimeric T cell clones did not occur.

The material sequenced was blood. J is TRBJ1-5 and V is TRBV2; weak D call: TRBD1 (5 bases). The sequence was obtained from a boy between 10 and 17 years old in good health. The CDR3 DNA follows: TGTGCCAGCAGTGAAGTTTGGGGGGAACAGCCCCAGCATTTT. This gives the protein CASSEVWGEQPQHF. The full variable domain, rest sourced from reference TRBV2 and TRBJ1-5, is EPEVTQTPSHQVTQMGQEVILRCVPISNHLYFYWYRQILGQKVEFLVSFYNNEISEKSEIFDDQFSVERPDGSNFTLKIRSTKLEDSAMYFCASSEVWGEQPQHFGDGTRLSIL.